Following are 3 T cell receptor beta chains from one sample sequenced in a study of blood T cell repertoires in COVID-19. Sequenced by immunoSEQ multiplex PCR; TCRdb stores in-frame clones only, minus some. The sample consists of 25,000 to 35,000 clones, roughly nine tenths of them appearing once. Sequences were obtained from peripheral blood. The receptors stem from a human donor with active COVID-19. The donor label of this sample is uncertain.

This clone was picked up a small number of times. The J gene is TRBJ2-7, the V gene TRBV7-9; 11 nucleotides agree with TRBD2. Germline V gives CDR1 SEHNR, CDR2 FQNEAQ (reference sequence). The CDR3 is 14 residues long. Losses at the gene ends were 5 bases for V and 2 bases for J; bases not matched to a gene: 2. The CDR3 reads CASSVTSGAYEQYF. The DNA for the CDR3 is TGTGCCAGCAGCGTGACTAGCGGGGCCTACGAGCAGTACTTC. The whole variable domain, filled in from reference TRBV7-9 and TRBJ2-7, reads DTGVSQNPRHKITKRGQNVTFRCDPISEHNRLYWYRQTLGQGPEFLTYFQNEAQLEKSRLLSDRFSAERPKGSFSTLEIQRTEQGDSAMYLCASSVTSGAYEQYFGPGTRLTVT.

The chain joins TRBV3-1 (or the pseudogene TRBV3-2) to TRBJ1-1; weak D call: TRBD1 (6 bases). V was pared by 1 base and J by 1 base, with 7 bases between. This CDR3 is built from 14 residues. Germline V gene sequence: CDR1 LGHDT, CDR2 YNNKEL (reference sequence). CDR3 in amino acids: CASSQVRGNTEAFF. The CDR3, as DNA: TGTGCCAGCAGCCAAGTCAGGGGGAACACTGAAGCTTTCTTT.

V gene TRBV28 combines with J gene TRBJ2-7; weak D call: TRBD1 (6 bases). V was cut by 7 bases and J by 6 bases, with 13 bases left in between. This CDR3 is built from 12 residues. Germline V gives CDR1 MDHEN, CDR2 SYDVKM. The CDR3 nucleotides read TGTGCCAGCAACATACAGGGATTCGAGCAGTACTTC. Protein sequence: CASNIQGFEQYF.